This T cell receptor (beta chain) was recovered during a study of beta chain features in type 1 diabetes. Study conclusions and caveats: Within each of all four CD4+ subsets, Type 1 diabetes patients had TCRB CDR3s that were moderately but significantly shorter.

Reverse transcription of all isolated RNA meant that expressed TCRB transcripts were sequenced. Sequencing used immunoSEQ multiplex PCR; TCRdb keeps in-frame clones, though not all of them. Seen here are some 370,000 clones, over 8.5% observed once, and the top ten hold around 0.66%. The length of the CDR3 is 15 residues. Looked up from germline, CDR1 is MNHEY and CDR2 is SMNVEV (reference sequence). The J segment lost 5 bases and the V segment lost 4 bases, leaving 10 bases of the junction unmatched. A few counts support this clone. Antigen unknown. The V gene is TRBV27, the J gene TRBJ1-2, with 7 bases lining up with TRBD1. The sequenced sample was central memory CD4+ T cells from blood. This clonotype was sampled from a man younger than 40 with type 1 diabetes. CDR3 nucleotides: TGTGCCAGCAGTTCCTCGGACAGGCTTTGGTATGGCTACACCTTC. Its protein is CASSSSDRLWYGYTF.